One and the same sample provided the 15 T cell receptor beta chains below, sequenced in a study of tumor-infiltrating lymphocytes in primary liver carcinoma. The authors made TCR beta cDNA from around 500 ng total RNA with a constant-region primer. Slightly modified ARM-PCR, run as three nested multiplex PCR rounds, produced the TCR beta libraries. Researchers ran the first two PCR rounds for roughly 11 cycles each with TRBV1-TRBV30 forward primers and a C-beta reverse primer. TCRdb re-analysed the multiplex PCR reads in MiXCR, keeping a single row per CDR3 protein. The sample consists of about 310,000 distinct CDR3 sequences, approximately 54% of them appearing once. Both blood RNA, taken from unsorted whole blood, and germline DNA were extracted. Source material: peripheral blood. These receptors originate from a woman aged 25 to 39 with primary liver carcinoma and hepatitis B virus infection.

In the case of this clonotype: This may arise from a read error, as a much more abundant clone is one base away. The chain employs TRBV14 and TRBJ1-6; the D is unclear. Trimming shortened V by 0 bases and J by 9 bases, and 9 bases separated the two germline ends. The CDR3 has 14 amino acids. The germline CDR1 and CDR2 sequences are SGHDN and FVKESK. CDR3 in amino acids: CASSQDSRASPLHF. CDR3 nucleotides: TGTGCCAGCAGCCAAGATTCTAGGGCTTCACCCCTCCACTTT.

Regarding this clonotype: The junction departs from the called germline gene at one end, perhaps through a read error. The chain combines TRBV11-2 with TRBJ1-4, with TRBD1 as a possible D gene (5 bases). This CDR3 is 16 amino acids long. CDR1 is SGHAT and CDR2 is FQNNGV in the germline V gene. The CDR3 here is CAGSLFQGSTDEKLFF. The CDR3 DNA is TGTGCCGGCAGCTTGTTTCAGGGATCAACTGATGAAAAACTGTTTTTT.

Turning to this clonotype: This CDR3 fails to terminate in the conserved phenylalanine or tryptophan, so it likely reflects a read error. V and J are TRBV11-3 and TRBJ2-1; D is possibly TRBD1 or TRBD2 (5 bases each). Germline V lookup: CDR1 SGHNT, CDR2 YENEEA. The CDR3 spans 13 residues. CDR3 region: CANSPGPFNEQFS. DNA for the CDR3: TGTGCCAACAGCCCGGGACCCTTCAATGAGCAGTTCTCC.

Worth noting for this clonotype: A much larger clone is a single base away; this may be a read error. The rearrangement links TRBV29-1 to TRBJ2-7; no firm D call. Germline V gene data show CDR1 as SQVTM and CDR2 as ANQGSEA. The V gene lost 7 bases and the J gene lost 6 bases, with 16 bases spanning the gap. CDR3 length: 12 residues. CDR3 coding DNA: TGCAGCGATGATAAGGGCATGAGCGAGCAGTACTTC. It is translated as CSDDKGMSEQYF.

This chain uses TRBV11-2 with TRBJ2-7, with 11 bases identical to TRBD1. V shed 7 bases and J 3 bases; nucleotides not matched to a gene: 8. The CDR3 has 15 residues. Germline V gene lookup returns CDR1 SGHAT and CDR2 FQNNGV. The CDR3 sequence: CASKHGTGGYYEQYF. Written as DNA, the CDR3 is TGTGCCAGCAAGCATGGGACAGGGGGGTACTACGAGCAGTACTTC.

This chain joins TRBV29-1 and TRBJ1-1; 8 bases are a match to TRBD1. Trimming took 4 bases from V and 5 from J; bases not matched to a gene: 12. CDR1 is SQVTM, CDR2 ANQGSEA, per germline. The CDR3 consists of 15 residues. Here the CDR3 reads CSVGSDRVSRTEAFF. DNA of the CDR3: TGCAGCGTTGGATCGGACAGGGTAAGTCGGACTGAAGCTTTCTTT.

Comments on this clonotype: This sequence may be a read error, since a much larger clone differs from it by one base. The gene calls are TRBV29-1 and TRBJ1-2; no clear D. Germline CDR1 reads SQVTM; CDR2 reads ANQGSEA. The CDR3 consists of 13 residues. Trimming stripped 8 bases from V and 8 bases from J, with 21 bases between. The CDR3 bases are TGCAGCACCCTAAAGTTAGGTCCCTACGGCTACACCTTC. Its protein product is CSTLKLGPYGYTF.

A word on this clonotype: At one end the junction does not follow the germline gene, possibly because of a read error. The gene calls are TRBV28 and TRBJ1-2; D is unresolved. The CDR3 extends over 13 amino acids. Germline V gene sequence: CDR1 MDHEN, CDR2 SYDVKM. The CDR3 coding sequence is TGTGTCAGCAGTTTGAGGTCTTTCTATGGCTACACCTTC. This encodes CVSSLRSFYGYTF.

As concerns this clonotype: Its ends do not fully match the called genes, so a read error is possible. The chain is built from TRBV6-5 and TRBJ1-6; D ambiguous. The CDR3 is 14 amino acids. Germline loops: CDR1 MNHEY, CDR2 SVGAGI. The CDR3 DNA reads TGTGCCGGCAGTCCCCAGGCAAATAATTCACCCATCCACTTT. This encodes CAGSPQANNSPIHF.

Points on this clonotype: This sequence may be a read error, since a much larger clone differs from it by one base. This chain links TRBV6-5 with TRBJ2-7; no firm D call. CDR3 length equals 13 residues. The germline V gene has CDR1 MNHEY and CDR2 SVGAGI. V lost 8 bases to trimming and J lost 1 base, with 12 bases between them. This chain's CDR3 is CASCKPGSYEQYF. The CDR3 nucleotides read TGTGCCAGCTGTAAACCCGGATCCTACGAGCAGTACTTC.

V usage is TRBV29-1 and J usage is TRBJ1-3, with D maybe TRBD1 (5 bases). The germline V gene encodes CDR1 SQVTM and CDR2 ANQGSEA. The CDR3 is 14 amino acids. V was clipped by 3 bases and J by 2 bases, with 11 bases between them. For the CDR3, the DNA is TGCAGCGTTGACCGACAGTCCCCTGGAAACACCATATATTTT. Translated: CSVDRQSPGNTIYF.

With respect to this clonotype: At one boundary the junction diverges from the germline segment, which might be a read error. The V and J genes are TRBV29-1 and TRBJ2-7, with D possibly TRBD2 on 5 matching bases. CDR3 length equals 13 residues. Germline V CDR1 and CDR2: SQVTM, ANQGSEA. CDR3 coding DNA: TGCTGCGTTTCTTCCACCGGGGCCTACGAGCAGTACTTC. This codes for CCVSSTGAYEQYF.

Details on this clonotype: A much larger clone differs by one base, so this may be a read error. The J gene is TRBJ2-7, the V gene TRBV30; 8 bases are shared with TRBD1. Per the germline V gene, CDR1 is GTSNPN and CDR2 is SVGIG (reference sequence). The length of the CDR3 is 14 residues. The CDR3 DNA is TGTGCCTCGAGTCCTAAGACAGGGGCCTACGAGCAGTACTTC. Its protein is CASSPKTGAYEQYF.

Worth noting for this clonotype: A single base separates this from a much larger clone, so it may be a read error. V and J are TRBV6-2 or TRBV6-3 and TRBJ2-5; D remains ambiguous. Germline CDR1 reads MNHEY; CDR2 reads SVGEGT. The CDR3 is made up of 13 amino acids. The CDR3: CGSSTYGPGTQYF. CDR3 nucleotides: TGTGGCAGCAGTACATACGGGCCGGGGACCCAGTACTTC.

As concerns this clonotype: Given a much more abundant clone one base away, this may be a read error. This chain joins TRBV4-1 and TRBJ2-3, with a tentative D call TRBD2 (6 bases). CDR3 length: 15 amino acids. Germline CDR1 and CDR2: MGHRA and YSYEKL. The CDR3 loop is CASSLIWGVADTKYF. CDR3 DNA: TGTGCCAGCAGCCTCATTTGGGGGGTGGCAGATACGAAGTATTTT.